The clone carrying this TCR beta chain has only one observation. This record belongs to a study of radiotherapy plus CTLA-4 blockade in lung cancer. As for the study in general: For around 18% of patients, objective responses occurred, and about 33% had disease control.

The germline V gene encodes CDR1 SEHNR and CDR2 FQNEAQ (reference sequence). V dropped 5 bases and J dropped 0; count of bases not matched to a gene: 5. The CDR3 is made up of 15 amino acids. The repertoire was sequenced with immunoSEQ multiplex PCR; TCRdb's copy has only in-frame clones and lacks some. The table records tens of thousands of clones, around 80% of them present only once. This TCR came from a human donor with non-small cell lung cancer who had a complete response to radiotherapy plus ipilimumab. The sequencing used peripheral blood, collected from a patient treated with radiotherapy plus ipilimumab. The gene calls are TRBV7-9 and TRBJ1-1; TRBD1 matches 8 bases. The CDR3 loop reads CASSPGQGMNTEAFF. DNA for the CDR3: TGTGCCAGCAGCCCCGGACAGGGAATGAACACTGAAGCTTTCTTT.